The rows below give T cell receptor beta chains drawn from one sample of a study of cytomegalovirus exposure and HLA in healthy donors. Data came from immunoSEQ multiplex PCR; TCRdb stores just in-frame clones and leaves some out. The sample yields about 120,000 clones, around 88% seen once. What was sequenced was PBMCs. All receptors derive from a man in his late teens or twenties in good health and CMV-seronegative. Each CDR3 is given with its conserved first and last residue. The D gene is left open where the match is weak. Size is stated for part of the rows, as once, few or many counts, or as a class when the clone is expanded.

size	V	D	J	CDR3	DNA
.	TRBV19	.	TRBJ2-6	CASRRTSGANVLTF	TGTGCCAGTAGGCGAACCTCTGGGGCCAACGTCCTGACTTTC
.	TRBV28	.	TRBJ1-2	CASSPRGGARYGYTF	TGTGCCAGCAGTCCCCGAGGAGGGGCAAGGTATGGCTACACCTTC
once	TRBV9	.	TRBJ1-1	CASSVASWDITEAFF	TGTGCCAGCAGCGTAGCTTCCTGGGACATAACTGAAGCTTTCTTT
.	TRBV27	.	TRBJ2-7	CASSLQKNPTYEQYF	TGTGCCAGCAGTTTACAGAAGAACCCAACCTACGAGCAGTACTTC
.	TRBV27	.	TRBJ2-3	CASSPRVYWRHADTQYF	TGTGCCAGCAGCCCACGGGTTTACTGGAGGCACGCAGATACGCAGTATTTT
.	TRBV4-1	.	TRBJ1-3	CASSHVKGRTSGNTIYF	TGCGCCAGCAGCCATGTTAAGGGGCGGACCTCTGGAAACACCATATATTTT
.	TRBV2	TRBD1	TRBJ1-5	CASSLGQGVQPQHF	TGTGCCAGCAGTCTAGGACAGGGGGTTCAGCCCCAGCATTTT
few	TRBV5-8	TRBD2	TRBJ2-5	CASSLGSGRLETQYF	TGTGCCAGCAGCTTAGGGAGCGGGAGGCTGGAGACCCAGTACTTC
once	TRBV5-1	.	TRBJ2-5	CASSLDSVRETQYF	TGCGCCAGCAGCTTGGATAGCGTCCGGGAGACCCAGTACTTC
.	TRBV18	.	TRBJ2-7	CASSPTSQRSAYEQYF	TGTGCCAGCTCACCGACATCCCAGCGTAGCGCCTACGAGCAGTACTTC
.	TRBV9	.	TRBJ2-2	CASSAGGYVGELFF	TGTGCCAGCAGCGCAGGGGGGTACGTCGGGGAGCTGTTTTTT
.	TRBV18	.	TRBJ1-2	CASSLEQGRWGYTF	TGTGCCAGCTCACTGGAACAGGGCCGGTGGGGCTACACCTTC
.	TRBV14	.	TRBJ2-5	CASSHTTPGQETQYF	TGTGCCAGCAGCCACACGACTCCGGGGCAAGAGACCCAGTACTTC
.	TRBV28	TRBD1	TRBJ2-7	CASRLTGGFYEQYF	TGTGCCAGCAGACTGACAGGGGGCTTTTACGAGCAGTACTTC
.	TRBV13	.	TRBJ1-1	CASSLARAGITEAFF	TGTGCCAGCAGCTTAGCCCGGGCAGGGATCACTGAAGCTTTCTTT
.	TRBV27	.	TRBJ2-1	CASSYVGGEQFF	TGTGCCAGCAGTTACGTTGGGGGCGAGCAGTTCTTC
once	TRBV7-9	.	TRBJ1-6	CASSQTGLYNSPLHF	TGTGCCAGCAGCCAGACGGGACTCTATAATTCACCCCTCCACTTT
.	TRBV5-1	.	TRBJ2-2	CASSHGGGSNTGELFF	TGCGCCAGCAGCCATGGGGGCGGTTCGAACACCGGGGAGCTGTTTTTT
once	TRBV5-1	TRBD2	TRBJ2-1	CASSRGTSGSIDNEQFF	TGCGCCAGCAGCAGAGGGACTAGCGGGAGTATTGACAATGAGCAGTTCTTC
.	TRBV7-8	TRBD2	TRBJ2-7	CASSLAGAGYIYEQYF	TGTGCCAGCAGCTTAGCGGGAGCGGGATACATTTACGAGCAGTACTTC
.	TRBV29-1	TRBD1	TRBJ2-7	CSVRDTGTGVTYEQYF	TGCAGCGTTCGAGACACCGGGACAGGTGTTACCTACGAGCAGTACTTC
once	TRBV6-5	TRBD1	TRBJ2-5	CASSYRQGVQETQYF	TGTGCCAGCAGTTACCGACAGGGGGTACAAGAGACCCAGTACTTC
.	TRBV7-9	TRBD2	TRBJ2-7	CASSLFTSGGPYEQYF	TGTGCCAGCAGCCTATTTACTAGCGGGGGGCCCTACGAGCAGTACTTC
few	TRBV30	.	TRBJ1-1	CAWSPQGSEAFF	TGTGCCTGGAGTCCCCAGGGTTCTGAAGCTTTCTTT
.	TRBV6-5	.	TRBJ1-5	CASSNTDFNQPQHF	TGTGCCAGCAGTAACACAGATTTCAATCAGCCCCAGCATTTT
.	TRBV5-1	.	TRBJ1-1	CASSLGVLGHTEAFF	TGCGCCAGCAGCTTGGGGGTCCTTGGGCACACTGAAGCTTTCTTT